The sequence of this T cell receptor (beta chain) was determined in a study of STAT5B mutations in CD4+ large granular lymphocyte leukemia. As for this clone: Its specificity is not known.

Sequencing was performed with immunoSEQ multiplex PCR; in TCRdb, only in-frame clones are kept and a portion is missing. The sample lists more than 9,500 clones; just under 85% were seen once. The study, taken as a whole, reports: The CD4+ versus CD8+ T-LGLL clonality difference may reflect limited sample size.

Germline V CDR1 and CDR2: SEHNR, FQNEAQ (reference sequence). V gave up 1 base and J gave up 11 bases, with 12 bases separating them. This CDR3 spans 12 amino acids. The chain carries TRBV7-9 and TRBJ2-7, with D hard to call. The receptor was derived from a man in his sixties with CD4+ T-cell large granular lymphocyte leukemia. Sequenced input: PBMCs. The CDR3, as DNA: TGTGCCAGCAGCTTAGGGTCCCTACGGGAGTACTTC. Its protein is CASSLGSLREYF. The full variable domain, rest sourced from reference TRBV7-9 and TRBJ2-7, is DTGVSQNPRHKITKRGQNVTFRCDPISEHNRLYWYRQTLGQGPEFLTYFQNEAQLEKSRLLSDRFSAERPKGSFSTLEIQRTEQGDSAMYLCASSLGSLREYFGPGTRLTVT.